The TCR beta chain described here comes from a study of T cells in Graves' hyperthyroidism and ophthalmopathy (dated by TCRdb to about 2019). Study-level background: Peripheral blood samples were taken at the time of initial diagnosis, prior to any treatment. To identify TCR V-J signatures that set the groups apart, the researchers used a discovery cohort of 100 patients, made up of 40 to 45 with Graves' ophthalmopathy and about 59 with stable Graves' hyperthyroidism. Prospective prediction of ophthalmopathy was tested in an independent validation cohort of fewer than 20 hyperthyroidism patients and 15 to 17 patients who later progressed to ophthalmopathy. The 75 to 100 discovery patients were divided at random into training and test sets in a 7:3 ratio. The study also compared thyroid tissue and blood T-cell repertoires from several Graves' hyperthyroidism patients. After sampling, hyperthyroidism patients received methimazole starting at 30 mg daily, and ophthalmopathy patients received high-dose intravenous methylprednisolone. According to the paper, TCR Vbeta CDR3 sequencing was carried out on 120 to 150 peripheral blood samples, which came from around 43 ophthalmopathy, roughly 75 hyperthyroidism and approximately 17 progressor patients. Paper-wide results and their limitations: Blood samples also contained most of the expanded thyroid clonotypes (frequency above 0.001), which suggests that blood repertoires may reflect thyroid immune responses. In validation, the model predicted progression to ophthalmopathy a median of about 6.8 months before onset, with roughly 68% sensitivity and about 72% specificity. No statistical method was used to set the sample size in advance, and investigators knew the group allocation. A 13 V-J signature model separated ophthalmopathy from stable hyperthyroidism, with approximately 86% sensitivity and 81% to 83% specificity in cross-validation and 80%/75% in testing.

Stable Graves' hyperthyroidism was defined as no progression to ophthalmopathy during 18 months of follow-up. Hyperthyroidism patients were newly diagnosed, with disease duration under 2 months, and aged 18 to 65 years. The study excluded patients with uncontrolled infections, other autoimmune diseases, pregnancy or lactation. Diagnoses were based on clinical symptoms, serum thyroxine and TRAb, thyroid ultrasound and orbital computed tomography. PBMCs were isolated from about 9 ml of fresh peripheral blood by Ficoll-Paque density gradient centrifugation. Total RNA was extracted using Trizol reagent, and RNA quality was assessed on an Agilent 2100 Bioanalyzer. The TCR beta CDR3 regions were amplified from RNA transcripts. For the first round of RT-PCR on the TCR CDR3, the HTBI primer set was used together with the Qiagen OneStep RT-PCR kit. Libraries were constructed in a second round of multiplex PCR, after which size selection and purification were carried out. The libraries were sequenced on an Illumina HiSeq2000 using paired-end 100 bp reads. The authors' pipeline ran thus. SOAPnuke was used to process the raw data, with reads discarded if the reads contained adapters or uncalled bases, had a mean Phred below 15, or lacked an exact constant-primer or identifier match. COPE v1.2.5 was used to merge the high-quality paired reads, and each unique nucleotide sequence was defined as a clonotype. MiTCR v1.1 was used to align the clonotypes against IMGT TRBV, TRBD and TRBJ reference segments. Analysis was restricted to V-J combinations with a frequency above 0.0001, which covered roughly 99% of repertoires. A TCS score was defined as the ratio of F50 (clonal expansion) to E x V (chaos), with BLOSUM62-based TCRdist applied between CDR3 peptides within each V-J. Welch's t-statistics and random forest reduced around 510 V-J features to roughly 13, which were used in a naive Bayes classifier (R e1071). The similarity between thyroid and blood repertoires was quantified using the Morisita-Horn index. Using fastp at Q25 and MiXCR, TCRdb reprocessed the public reads and kept productive beta chains. For every CDR3 protein sequence, its rows merge into one entry that carries the most common genes and DNA. The V and J calls here are based on TCRdb, not the publication. In this sample the table shows roughly 700,000 distinct CDR3 sequences, 35% of which occur a single time. The ten largest clones take up around 30% of the sample.

Worth noting for this clonotype: The specificity of this receptor is unknown. A much bigger clone sits one base away, suggesting this may be a read error.

The TCR was taken from a woman aged 40 to 50 with Graves' hyperthyroidism. Sequencing input: blood.

CDR3 sequence: CASSPLQLVSCTF. The base sequence is TGTGCCAGCAGCCCATTACAGCTTGTGAGCTGCACCTTC. The chain was built from TRBV7-2 and TRBJ1-2; the D segment cannot be called with confidence. From the cysteine through the phenylalanine, the CDR3 covers 13 amino acids. Only the CDR3 DNA stays, 39 bases, in frame from base 1. V loses 5 bases of germline sequence and J loses 13 bases, and the interval between the two ends is 20 bases. The germline V gene sets CDR1 to SGHTA and CDR2 to FQGNSA. The CDR3, completed at both ends by the reference TRBV7-2 and TRBJ1-2 genes, gives the full variable domain GAGVSQSPSNKVTEKGKDVELRCDPISGHTALYWYRQSLGQGLEFLIYFQGNSAPDKSGLPSDRFSAERTGGSVSTLTIQRTQQEDSAVYLCASSPLQLVSCTFGSGTRLTVV.